This T cell receptor beta chain originates from a study of blood T cell repertoires in COVID-19. The wider study: T cells, B-cell-depleted T cells, or PBMCs supplied cDNA or gDNA.

V was shortened by 5 bases and J by 4 bases, with 12 bases between the two germline ends. The length of the CDR3 is 14 residues. Germline loops: CDR1 SGHVS, CDR2 FQNEAQ. The data were produced by immunoSEQ multiplex PCR, yet TCRdb's version contains in-frame clones alone and is incomplete. The data contain some 300,000 clones, about 86% of them seen just once; the ten biggest clones take up roughly 14%. Patients at the Seattle site were enrolled during active infection and followed longitudinally. The sequence derives from a woman between 70 and 85 years old with COVID-19, enrolled during active disease. The chain uses TRBV7-8 and TRBJ1-3; TRBD1 might be the D (5 bases). The sample consisted of peripheral blood. The CDR3: CASSLGTTGNTIYF. The CDR3 DNA follows: TGTGCCAGCAGCCTGGGGACTACGGGAAACACCATATATTTT.